The T cell receptor beta chain described here comes from a study of T cell responses to AZD1222 COVID-19 vaccine. Study-wide results and caveats: Spike-specific TCR breadth rose after two AZD1222 doses, and depth rose as well.

Generated by immunoSEQ multiplex PCR, the TCRdb table keeps only in-frame clones and is missing some. Altogether 150,000 to 200,000 clones are present, around 92% being singletons, with the ten largest covering 1.2% to 1.5%. Details on this clone: The antigen remains undetermined.

This specimen was peripheral blood, taken on day 0 of AZD1222 vaccination. The source of this sequence is an adult in good health.

The DNA for the CDR3 is TGTGCCATCAGACCCGGAAACGGAGAGACCCAGTACTTC. Translating gives CAIRPGNGETQYF. This chain connects TRBV10-3 to TRBJ2-5, with D hard to call. Trimming stripped 6 bases from V and 4 bases from J, with 12 bases between. CDR1 and CDR2 (germline): ENHRY, SYGVKD. This CDR3 region has 13 residues.